Listed here is a single T cell receptor beta chain. This clone's antigen is unknown. Per-base qualities were not stored, and no clone one base away is much larger. This specimen belongs to a study of CD8 T cells in Susac syndrome (dated by TCRdb to between 2018 and 2020). Turning to the overall study: Repertoire sequencing was used to test whether CD8+ T cell activation and differentiation in Susac syndrome was antigen driven. The clonality of the CD8+ T cell repertoire was compared across 12 healthy donors, roughly 14 Susac syndrome patients and 15 multiple sclerosis patients. General study outcomes and caveats: The number of individuals in the TCR sequencing and HLA analysis was acknowledged as relatively small.

RNA was extracted using the RNeasy kit, and about 0.45 to 1 microgram was reverse transcribed with random hexamers. TCR beta CDR3 regions were amplified with the immunoSEQ multiplex PCR assay covering 54 Vbeta and 13 Jbeta segments. PCR amplification bias was corrected using a synthetic template baseline for primer optimization and computational correction. Per the authors' processing: Only productive sequences were kept, with reads annotated to V, D and J genes according to IMGT and analyzed in immunoSEQ Analyzer. Clonality was computed as one minus Shannon entropy normalized by log2 of the number of productive unique sequences. Public and private clones were assessed among the 100 most prevalent clones of each patient and control. A clone was defined as Susac-specific if it was absent from the healthy and MS cohorts, from roughly 1,000 published viral clones and from other ImmuneACCESS disease sequences. TCRdb reran the public reads through fastp at Q25 and MiXCR, keeping productive beta chains. Rows are unified per CDR3 protein, each entry keeping the most common DNA and genes. The V and J calls were determined by TCRdb, not by the authors. A total of 150,000 or so distinct CDR3 sequences appear in this sample, nearly 97% of them only once. The top ten hold 0.14% to 0.15% of the sample.

From its cysteine to its phenylalanine, the CDR3 spans 17 amino acids. This entry keeps only the CDR3 DNA: 51 bases, framed from base 1. The CDR1 and CDR2 encoded by the germline V gene are SNHLY and FYNNEI. V loses 6 bases at its end and J loses 0 bases; junction bases beyond the gene matches: 13. Peripheral blood CD8+ and CD4+ T cells from healthy donors, Susac syndrome patients and multiple sclerosis patients were profiled by high-throughput TCR beta sequencing. Treatment-naive patients with stable or active relapsing-remitting disease fulfilling revised McDonald criteria were used as multiple sclerosis controls. Bulk CD8+ and CD4+ T cells were purified by magnetic negative isolation, while CD8+ TEMRA cells were enriched using FACS. Blood was collected in EDTA tubes and processed within 24 hours, with PBMCs isolated through density gradient centrifugation. PBMCs intended for TCR sequencing were cryopreserved in liquid nitrogen and thawed later in a water bath at 37 degrees C. The sorted or isolated CD4+, CD8+ and CD8+ TEMRA cells had a purity of 90% or higher.

The V gene is TRBV2 and the J gene is TRBJ2-7; 8 of the junction bases match TRBD2. The sample comprised CD8+ T cells from PBMCs. This receptor was obtained from a human donor with multiple sclerosis. The CDR3 region: CASSRFTSGLSSYEQYF. The nucleotide sequence is TGTGCCAGCAGCCGCTTCACTAGCGGCCTTAGCTCCTACGAGCAGTACTTC.